The 28 T cell receptor beta chains in this list originate from one sample, sequenced in a study of T cell responses to AZD1222 COVID-19 vaccine. The table came from immunoSEQ multiplex PCR; TCRdb's copy has only in-frame clones and leaves some out. The data show 150,000 or so clones, with roughly 90% seen just once and under 3.5% held by the top ten. The material sequenced was peripheral blood, taken on day 0 of AZD1222 vaccination. The receptors here all came from an adult in good health.

This clone was seen only once. The rearrangement uses TRBV4-2 and TRBJ1-1, with 8 bases matching TRBD1. Germline V CDR1 and CDR2: LGHNA, YNFKEQ. This CDR3 has 18 residues. Germline trimming cut 1 base from V and 5 bases from J; bases unmatched to any gene: 15. CDR3 nucleotide sequence: TGTGCCAGCAGCCAAGCACTAACAAGGACAGGGAGTATAACTGAAGCTTTCTTT. It yields the protein CASSQALTRTGSITEAFF.

The chain couples TRBV4-1 to TRBJ1-2, with 11 bases identical to TRBD1. After removal of 1 base from V and 2 bases from J, the junction contained 15 bases not matched to a gene. Germline assignment: CDR1 MGHRA and CDR2 YSYEKL. CDR3 length: 20 residues. The CDR3 sequence is CASSQGPIGRGDRGNYGYTF. The DNA for the CDR3 is TGCGCCAGCAGCCAAGGACCCATTGGTCGTGGGGACAGGGGGAACTATGGCTACACCTTC.

This chain links TRBV4-3 with TRBJ2-7; 7 bases are a match to TRBD2. This CDR3 has 20 residues. From germline, CDR1 is LGHNA and CDR2 YSLEER. J gave up 0 bases and V 3 bases, and 20 bases lay outside the gene matches. The CDR3 DNA reads TGCGCCAGCAGCCAGGTGCCCCGAGCCTTTGCTAGCGGATGCTCCTACGAGCAGTACTTC. Protein sequence: CASSQVPRAFASGCSYEQYF.

The chain is built from TRBV6-5 and TRBJ2-7; D is perhaps TRBD1 (6 bases). The CDR3 has 13 amino acids. The ends were cut back, 2 bases at V and 5 bases at J, with 10 bases in the middle. Germline V CDR1 and CDR2: MNHEY, SVGAGI. CDR3 coding DNA: TGTGCCAGCAGTTACGGGGGCGGAGACGAGCAGTACTTC. Amino acids: CASSYGGGDEQYF.

The rearrangement joins TRBV5-6 to TRBJ2-7; D not certain. Germline V CDR1 and CDR2: SGHDT, YYEEEE. Trimming cost V 8 bases and J 1 base, with 13 bases left between them. The CDR3 is made up of 13 amino acids. The CDR3 DNA reads TGTGCCAGAATCGCCGAACGTTCCTACGAGCAGTACTTC. This translates into CARIAERSYEQYF.

The chain uses TRBV2 and TRBJ1-2; D remains ambiguous. The CDR3 spans 14 residues. Trimming took 4 bases from V and 7 from J, leaving 16 bases between them. Germline V gene lookup returns CDR1 SNHLY and CDR2 FYNNEI. This CDR3 reads CASSGYRPSSGYTF. The CDR3 DNA reads TGTGCCAGCAGTGGCTATCGGCCCTCGAGTGGCTACACCTTC.

V usage is TRBV5-4 and J usage is TRBJ1-6; possibly TRBD1 for D (5 bases). Trimming removed 4 bases at V and 8 bases at J, with 13 bases between. Germline loops: CDR1 SGHNT, CDR2 YYREEE (reference sequence). The CDR3 has 14 amino acids. Here the CDR3 reads CASSNQGGHSPLHF. The DNA for the CDR3 is TGTGCCAGCAGCAACCAGGGAGGGCATTCACCCCTCCACTTT.

J is TRBJ2-3 and V is TRBV27, with 10 bases aligning to TRBD1. After removal of 5 bases from V and 3 bases from J, the junction contained 5 bases not matched to a gene. This CDR3 has 15 residues. Looked up from germline, CDR1 is MNHEY and CDR2 is SMNVEV (reference sequence). The CDR3 region is CASSPWTGGTDTQYF. In DNA form, the CDR3 reads TGTGCCAGCAGTCCTTGGACAGGGGGAACAGATACGCAGTATTTT.

The rearrangement joins TRBV5-6 to TRBJ2-3; D might be TRBD1 or TRBD2, each matching 5 bases. The CDR3 runs 14 residues. Germline CDR1 SGHDT, CDR2 YYEEEE. Deletions cut 3 bases from V and 5 bases from J, with 13 bases between. This chain's CDR3 is CASSWGRRGDTQYF. The DNA for the CDR3 is TGTGCCAGCAGCTGGGGGAGACGGGGAGATACGCAGTATTTT.

The chain has TRBV11-3 and TRBJ2-3, with D tentatively TRBD1 (5 bases). Germline lookup yields CDR1 SGHNT and CDR2 YENEEA. The CDR3 is 12 amino acids. Trimming left V 5 bases short and J 6 bases short, with 9 bases between. The DNA of the CDR3 is TGTGCCAGCAGCGCCCGACAGGATACGCAGTATTTT. Its protein is CASSARQDTQYF.

The J gene is TRBJ2-7, the V gene TRBV25-1, with TRBD1 identical over 7 bases. CDR1 and CDR2 (germline): MGHDK, SYGVNS. With 1 base clipped from V and 5 bases from J, the junction kept 8 bases outside the gene matches. The CDR3 length is 15 residues. In DNA form, the CDR3 reads TGTGCCAGCAGTGAATTCAGGGGGATGTTGGACGAGCAGTACTTC. It is translated as CASSEFRGMLDEQYF.

The CDR3 is CASSLPLIANTEAFF. In DNA form, the CDR3 reads TGCGCCAGCAGTCTACCCCTTATAGCGAACACTGAAGCTTTCTTT. The chain couples TRBV23-1 to TRBJ1-1; D not resolved. TRBV23-1 is labeled an ORF, and its function is uncertain. This CDR3 region has 15 residues. V was cut by 4 bases and J by 1 base, with 13 bases left in between.

V usage is TRBV2 and J usage is TRBJ1-4, with D perhaps TRBD1 (5 bases). V lost 1 base to trimming and J lost 6 bases, with 15 bases between them. Germline loops: CDR1 SNHLY, CDR2 FYNNEI. The CDR3 runs 16 residues. The CDR3 DNA follows: TGTGCCAGCAGTGAAGGTCTGGGGCTTAGGGATGAAAAACTGTTTTTT. Protein: CASSEGLGLRDEKLFF.

CDR3 DNA: TGTGCCAGTAGTATTGGGACAGTTGTGAGATATGGCTACACCTTC. Its translation is CASSIGTVVRYGYTF. The chain couples TRBV19 to TRBJ1-2; TRBD1 agrees at 7 bases. This CDR3 region has 15 residues. Germline CDR1 is LNHDA and CDR2 is SQIVND (reference sequence). J was trimmed by 5 bases and V by 3 bases; bases with no gene match: 9.

CDR3 residues: CASSYKDRRGYTF. Here the CDR3 DNA reads TGTGCCAGCAGTTACAAGGACAGAAGGGGCTACACCTTC. The chain couples TRBV6-2 or TRBV6-3 to TRBJ1-2, with a possible D match to TRBD1 (6 bases). V was clipped by 2 bases and J by 8 bases, with 12 bases between them. Germline V gene sequence: CDR1 MNHEY, CDR2 SVGEGT. The CDR3 sequence is 13 residues long.

The chain joins TRBV9 to TRBJ2-1, with D perhaps TRBD1 or TRBD2 (5 bases each). The CDR3 has 12 amino acids. Per germline, CDR1 SGDLS and CDR2 YYNGEE. V was shortened by 3 bases and J by 9 bases, with 10 bases between the two germline ends. As DNA, the CDR3 is TGTGCCAGCAGCGAGTGGGACGGTGAGCAGTTCTTC. Translated, it gives CASSEWDGEQFF.

The chain uses TRBV7-2 and TRBJ1-6; tentative D call: TRBD1 (5 bases). This CDR3 contains 15 residues. The V gene lost 3 bases and the J gene lost 9 bases, with 15 bases spanning the gap. The germline CDR1 and CDR2 sequences are SGHTA and FQGNSA. The CDR3 nucleotides are TGTGCCAGCAGCTTTTTTCACGGGGGAAGTTCACCCCTCCACTTT. Its protein is CASSFFHGGSSPLHF. The full variable domain, its missing parts supplied by reference TRBV7-2 and TRBJ1-6, is GAGVSQSPSNKVTEKGKDVELRCDPISGHTALYWYRQSLGQGLEFLIYFQGNSAPDKSGLPSDRFSAERTGGSVSTLTIQRTQQEDSAVYLCASSFFHGGSSPLHFGNGTRLTVT.

This clone was picked up a small number of times. This chain uses TRBV19 with TRBJ1-2, with TRBD1 identical over 7 bases. This CDR3 is built from 14 residues. Germline CDR1 and CDR2: LNHDA and SQIVND (reference sequence). The trim removed 6 bases at V and 1 base at J, leaving 5 bases unmatched. The CDR3 nucleotides read TGTGCCAGTAGCCGCGACAGGGATAACTATGGCTACACCTTC. Its translation: CASSRDRDNYGYTF.

This clone was detected only once. The rearrangement links TRBV6-5 to TRBJ1-5; D unclear. The CDR3 has 15 amino acids. CDR1 and CDR2 (germline): MNHEY, SVGAGI. V lost 7 bases to trimming and J lost 0 bases, with 13 bases between them. The CDR3 sequence: CASMGGAYSNQPQHF. The CDR3 nucleotides are TGTGCCAGCATGGGCGGCGCTTATAGCAATCAGCCCCAGCATTTT.

The chain has TRBV5-6 and TRBJ2-1; 13 bases are shared with TRBD2. The CDR3 contains 15 residues. Germline lookup yields CDR1 SGHDT and CDR2 YYEEEE. V gave up 5 bases and J gave up 13 bases; unmatched junction bases: 12. CDR3 nucleotides: TGTGCCAGCAGAGATTTGGGGGGGACTAGCGGGATTCAGTTCTTC. The encoded protein is CASRDLGGTSGIQFF.

This clone occurred once. The chain's CDR3 is CASTLAGANEQFF. The CDR3 bases are TGTGCCAGCACCCTAGCGGGGGCCAATGAGCAGTTCTTC. The J gene is TRBJ2-1, the V gene TRBV28, with TRBD2 matching over 10 bases. Per germline, CDR1 MDHEN and CDR2 SYDVKM. With 7 bases clipped from V and 6 bases from J, the junction kept 3 bases outside the gene matches. This CDR3 has 13 amino acids.

The chain is built from TRBV2 and TRBJ2-1; 7 positions match TRBD2. This CDR3 spans 14 amino acids. Germline-derived CDR1 and CDR2 are SNHLY and FYNNEI. V was clipped by 7 bases and J by 1 base; unmatched bases: 4. CDR3 region: CASTWGGSYNEQFF. DNA of the CDR3: TGTGCCAGCACCTGGGGAGGGTCCTACAATGAGCAGTTCTTC. The full variable domain, completed using reference TRBV2 and TRBJ2-1, is EPEVTQTPSHQVTQMGQEVILRCVPISNHLYFYWYRQILGQKVEFLVSFYNNEISEKSEIFDDQFSVERPDGSNFTLKIRSTKLEDSAMYFCASTWGGSYNEQFFGPGTRLTVL.

V and J are TRBV11-1 and TRBJ1-1; tentative D call: TRBD1 (6 bases). Trimming cost V 3 bases and J 1 base, with 12 bases left between them. Per germline, CDR1 SGHAT and CDR2 FQDESV (reference sequence). The CDR3 totals 15 residues. This CDR3 is CASSFQGSRNTEAFF. In DNA form, the CDR3 reads TGTGCCAGCAGCTTTCAGGGGAGTCGGAACACTGAAGCTTTCTTT. The full variable domain, its missing parts supplied by reference TRBV11-1 and TRBJ1-1, is EAEVAQSPRYKITEKSQAVAFWCDPISGHATLYWYRQILGQGPELLVQFQDESVVDDSQLPKDRFSAERLKGVDSTLKIQPAELGDSAMYLCASSFQGSRNTEAFFGQGTRLTVV.

The rearrangement links TRBV12-5 to TRBJ2-3; unclear D gene. CDR3 length equals 11 residues. CDR1 and CDR2 (germline): LGHNT, FRNRAP. V was pared by 3 bases and J by 8 bases, with 6 bases between. CDR3 coding DNA: TGTGCTAGTGGTTTCGCTCCTACGCAGTATTTT. Residues: CASGFAPTQYF.

This chain connects TRBV5-8 to TRBJ1-5; 7 bases agree with TRBD1. This CDR3 has 17 amino acids. V trimming: 4 bases; J trimming: 0 bases; junction bases outside the gene matches: 10. Looked up from germline, CDR1 is SGHTS and CDR2 is YDEGEE. The CDR3 here is CASSTGAVSLSNQPQHF. The CDR3 coding sequence is TGTGCCAGCAGCACAGGGGCCGTCTCTCTTAGCAATCAGCCCCAGCATTTT.

The rearrangement uses TRBV7-2 and TRBJ2-4, with TRBD2 identical over 9 bases. The CDR3 runs 17 residues. The V segment lost 5 bases and the J segment 6 bases; nucleotides outside the gene matches: 14. Per germline, CDR1 SGHTA and CDR2 FQGNSA. The CDR3: CASSPEIGTSWRNIQYF. The CDR3 nucleotides are TGTGCCAGCAGCCCCGAAATAGGGACTAGCTGGAGAAACATTCAGTACTTC.

Of note for this clone: The same CDR3 arises from other DNA sequences in this sample as well. The V and J genes are TRBV11-2 and TRBJ2-1; 9 bases are shared with TRBD2. Germline V lookup: CDR1 SGHAT, CDR2 FQNNGV. The CDR3 is made up of 16 amino acids. V dropped 4 bases and J dropped 0; count of bases not matched to a gene: 4. The CDR3 is CASSSLLAGSYNEQFF. The CDR3 DNA reads as TGTGCCAGCAGCTCCCTACTAGCGGGCTCCTACAATGAGCAGTTCTTC.

This clone is deemed medium-sized. The chain recombines TRBV19 with TRBJ2-7; 8 bases match TRBD1. J was trimmed by 5 bases and V by 4 bases; bases with no gene match: 1. CDR1 is LNHDA, CDR2 SQIVND, per germline (reference sequence). The CDR3 extends over 12 amino acids. In nucleotides, the CDR3 is TGTGCCAGTAGTACGACAGGGGACGAGCAGTACTTC. Translation: CASSTTGDEQYF.